The 8 T cell receptor beta chains reported below all come from one sample, sequenced in a study of T-cell reconstitution after alpha-beta-depleted transplantation in children. Unique molecular identifiers were used in preparing the TCRbeta library. One entry per CDR3 protein, called by TCRdb with MiXCR from the PCR reads. The sample holds over 400,000 distinct CDR3 sequences, around 13% seen once. This specimen consisted of PBMCs from the stem cell graft donor, obtained from the stem cell graft. The receptor set was obtained from a human donor who donated a stem cell graft to a child with combined immunodeficiency.

This clonotype was counted only a few times. The chain combines TRBV7-8 with TRBJ2-1; the match to TRBD2 covers 13 bases. The germline V gene encodes CDR1 SGHVS and CDR2 FQNEAQ. The ends lost 4 bases at V and 4 bases at J; junction bases unmatched: 7. There are 17 residues in the CDR3. The CDR3 region is CASSSGLAGVAYNEQFF. In nucleotides, the CDR3 is TGTGCCAGCAGCTCCGGACTAGCGGGAGTAGCGTACAATGAGCAGTTCTTC.

The chain recombines TRBV5-1 with TRBJ2-2, with D unresolved. CDR1 and CDR2 from the germline V gene are SGHRS and YFSETQ. V lost 5 bases, J lost 3 bases, and 14 bases lay in between. The CDR3 has 15 amino acids. The CDR3 DNA is TGCGCCAGCAGGTCGGGCCCTGAGGACACCGGGGAGCTGTTTTTT. Translating it yields CASRSGPEDTGELFF.

This clonotype came up a few times. The chain employs TRBV10-3 and TRBJ2-1; 11 positions match TRBD2. The germline gives CDR1 ENHRY, CDR2 SYGVKD. This CDR3 has 16 amino acids. The ends lost 6 bases at V and 8 bases at J; junction bases unmatched: 12. The CDR3, as DNA: TGTGCCATCAGCCCCGCTCCGGGACTAGCGGACGATGAGCAGTTCTTC. Protein sequence: CAISPAPGLADDEQFF.

This clonotype was seen repeatedly, ten times or more. This chain links TRBV12-3 or TRBV12-4 with TRBJ2-5, with 9 bases lining up with TRBD2. V trimming: 2 bases; J trimming: 7 bases; junction bases outside the gene matches: 8. This CDR3 contains 15 residues. The CDR3: CASSLLAGLGGTQYF. CDR3 coding DNA: TGTGCCAGCAGTTTACTAGCGGGGCTTGGGGGGACCCAGTACTTC.

This clonotype was counted only a few times. The chain recombines TRBV28 with TRBJ2-5; D is uncertain. The CDR3 has 11 amino acids. Germline lookup yields CDR1 MDHEN and CDR2 SYDVKM. V was pared by 10 bases and J by 5 bases, with 11 bases between. In DNA form, the CDR3 reads TGTGCCACCCGATCGGTGGAGACCCAGTACTTC. It encodes CATRSVETQYF.

For this clonotype: This may stem from a read error, because a much larger clone lies one nucleotide away. The chain has TRBV7-2 and TRBJ2-1; tentatively, D is TRBD2 (5 bases). V lost 6 bases, J lost 0 bases, and 12 bases lay in between. Germline V gene data show CDR1 as SGHTA and CDR2 as FQGNSA. CDR3 length equals 15 residues. CDR3 loop: CASSFVGSSYNEQFF. The CDR3 bases are TGTGCCAGCAGTTTTGTGGGGAGCTCCTACAATGAGCAGTTCTTC.

This clonotype was seen ten or more times. The V and J genes are TRBV12-3 or TRBV12-4 and TRBJ1-5; D unresolved. This CDR3 contains 13 residues. V gave up 6 bases and J gave up 4 bases, with 10 bases separating them. The CDR3 DNA follows: TGTGCCAGCAGCCTGACCCGAAATCAGCCCCAGCATTTT. It yields the protein CASSLTRNQPQHF.

This clonotype was counted a few times. V is TRBV6-5 and J is TRBJ1-4; D unclear. Trimming took 8 bases from V and 5 from J, leaving 12 bases between them. The CDR3 loop spans 13 amino acids. Germline V CDR1 and CDR2: MNHEY, SVGAGI. The CDR3 region has the DNA TGTGCCAGCGGTCGCGTTGTCAATGAAAAACTGTTTTTT. It specifies CASGRVVNEKLFF.